Shown below are 3 T cell receptor beta chains from a single sample sequenced in a study of cytomegalovirus exposure and HLA in healthy donors. With 60 Vbeta and 13 Jbeta primers, the PCR was carried out. Here immunoSEQ multiplex PCR was the method, and the copy in TCRdb shows in-frame clones only, minus some. The sample comprises over 100,000 clones, 60% to 80% of which are singletons, and roughly 5.9% rests with the top ten. Sequenced: PBMCs. The source is a man between 60 and 70 years old in good health and CMV-seropositive.

This clone was picked up a small number of times. At one of its ends the junction is not consistent with the germline gene, which may arise from a read error. Other DNA sequences in this specimen translate into the identical CDR3. This chain uses TRBV10-3 with TRBJ1-6; TRBD1 might be the D (5 bases). This CDR3 spans 16 amino acids. Germline loops: CDR1 ENHRY, CDR2 SYGVKD. The CDR3 protein is CAISEVGGTAGSPLHF. CDR3 nucleotides: TGCGCCATCAGTGAGGTGGGGGGGACCGCGGGTTCACCCCTCCACTTT.

This sequence joins TRBV7-9 and TRBJ2-3, with D possibly TRBD1 on 7 matching bases. The CDR3 contains 12 residues. Trimming pared 5 bases from V and 8 bases from J, leaving 11 bases between. Germline CDR1 SEHNR, CDR2 FQNEAQ (reference sequence). In nucleotides, the CDR3 is TGTGCCAGCAGCGGGACAGCGGGTACGCAGTATTTT. This encodes CASSGTAGTQYF.

CDR3 in amino acids: CASRRSGTGPSPQHF. In nucleotides, the CDR3 is TGTGCCAGCAGACGCTCCGGGACAGGGCCCTCCCCCCAGCATTTT. V usage is TRBV21-1 and J usage is TRBJ1-5; the D segment call TRBD1 is taken from the table without a DNA check. TRBV21-1 is a recognized pseudogene. The CDR3 extends over 15 amino acids.